Listed below are T cell receptor beta chains from one sample, sequenced in a study of blood T cell repertoires in COVID-19. Assay used: immunoSEQ multiplex PCR; TCRdb lists only in-frame clones, some missing. In the table there are over 450,000 clones, about 88% of which are singletons. Sequenced input: peripheral blood. All receptors come from a man aged 18 to 29 with COVID-19, enrolled during active disease. The CDR3 runs from the conserved cysteine through the conserved F or W. The order of the fields is V gene, J gene, clone size, D gene, CDR3 protein, CDR3 DNA. D genes are given only for firm matches. For some rows the clone size is stated as once, few or many, or as a class when expanded; others skip it.

v_gene: TRBV2
j_gene: TRBJ1-2
abundance: .
d_gene: .
CDR3aa: CASSEARDDPWGYTF
CDR3nt: TGTGCCAGCAGTGAAGCGCGGGACGACCCGTGGGGCTACACCTTC

v_gene: TRBV27
j_gene: TRBJ2-7
abundance: .
d_gene: TRBD2
CDR3aa: CASSLLAGYEQYF
CDR3nt: TGTGCCAGCAGTTTACTAGCGGGCTACGAGCAGTACTTC

v_gene: TRBV7-6
j_gene: TRBJ2-5
abundance: many
d_gene: .
CDR3aa: CASSLLGGSETQYF
CDR3nt: TGTGCCAGCAGCTTGTTGGGAGGTTCGGAGACCCAGTACTTC

v_gene: TRBV2
j_gene: TRBJ2-3
abundance: .
d_gene: TRBD1
CDR3aa: CASSAGQGKDTQYF
CDR3nt: TGTGCCAGCAGCGCCGGACAGGGGAAAGATACGCAGTATTTT

v_gene: TRBV20-1
j_gene: TRBJ2-1
abundance: .
d_gene: TRBD2
CDR3aa: CSASSGGRKKYNEQFF
CDR3nt: TGCAGTGCTAGTTCCGGGGGGAGGAAAAAGTACAATGAGCAGTTCTTC

v_gene: TRBV5-1
j_gene: TRBJ2-7
abundance: .
d_gene: .
CDR3aa: CASSLVGQTLSEQYF
CDR3nt: TGCGCCAGCAGCTTGGTGGGACAAACCTTGTCCGAGCAGTACTTC

v_gene: TRBV5-1
j_gene: TRBJ2-2
abundance: .
d_gene: .
CDR3aa: CASSWGDSTNTGELFF
CDR3nt: TGCGCCAGCAGCTGGGGGGACAGTACGAACACCGGGGAGCTGTTTTTT

v_gene: TRBV2
j_gene: TRBJ1-1
abundance: .
d_gene: TRBD1
CDR3aa: CASTPKGANKTEAFF
CDR3nt: TGTGCCAGCACCCCAAAGGGGGCCAATAAGACTGAAGCTTTCTTT

v_gene: TRBV7-9
j_gene: TRBJ1-1
abundance: .
d_gene: .
CDR3aa: CASSSPGDTEAFF
CDR3nt: TGTGCCAGCAGCTCGCCCGGAGACACTGAAGCTTTCTTT

v_gene: TRBV18
j_gene: TRBJ2-1
abundance: .
d_gene: .
CDR3aa: CASSPVVYNEQFF
CDR3nt: TGTGCCAGCTCACCAGTAGTATACAATGAGCAGTTCTTC

v_gene: TRBV6-5
j_gene: TRBJ1-3
abundance: .
d_gene: .
CDR3aa: CASSSDTFSGNTIYF
CDR3nt: TGTGCCAGCAGTTCGGACACCTTCTCTGGAAACACCATATATTTT

v_gene: TRBV7-9
j_gene: TRBJ1-1
abundance: .
d_gene: .
CDR3aa: CASSPGQRTEAFF
CDR3nt: TGTGCCAGCAGCCCCGGACAGCGGACTGAAGCTTTCTTT

v_gene: TRBV11-2
j_gene: TRBJ2-1
abundance: .
d_gene: TRBD2
CDR3aa: CASSLVAGGYEQFF
CDR3nt: TGTGCCAGCAGCTTAGTAGCGGGAGGTTATGAGCAGTTCTTC

v_gene: TRBV10-2
j_gene: TRBJ1-2
abundance: .
d_gene: TRBD1
CDR3aa: CASSDPGQGGYGYTF
CDR3nt: TGCGCCAGCAGTGATCCGGGACAGGGGGGCTATGGCTACACCTTC

v_gene: TRBV2
j_gene: TRBJ2-7
abundance: .
d_gene: .
CDR3aa: CASTGDSSYEQYF
CDR3nt: TGTGCCAGCACCGGAGACAGCTCCTACGAGCAGTACTTC

v_gene: TRBV2
j_gene: TRBJ2-2
abundance: .
d_gene: .
CDR3aa: CASSASTTGTGELFF
CDR3nt: TGTGCCAGCAGTGCTTCCACGACAGGAACCGGGGAGCTGTTTTTT

v_gene: TRBV7-2
j_gene: TRBJ2-1
abundance: .
d_gene: TRBD2
CDR3aa: CASSLAGLEHNEQFF
CDR3nt: TGTGCCAGCAGCTTAGCGGGACTAGAGCACAATGAGCAGTTCTTC